The rows below give T cell receptor beta chains drawn from one sample of a study of blood T cell repertoires in COVID-19. The protocol was immunoSEQ multiplex PCR, while the TCRdb copy is restricted to in-frame clones and leaves out a portion. The data contain about 49,000 clones, 55% to 70% of them singletons. Sequenced sample: peripheral blood. The receptors derive from a woman in her 70s with acute or convalescent COVID-19. Each CDR3 is given with its conserved first and last residue. The order of the fields is V gene, D gene, J gene, clone size, CDR3 DNA, CDR3 protein. A D gene is named only where the DNA matches it firmly. Only some rows state a clone size, as once, few, many or a class for expanded clones.

v_gene: TRBV18
d_gene: .
j_gene: TRBJ1-1
abundance: .
CDR3nt: TGTGCCAGCTCACCACCGGCAGTGAGAGGGTCTGAAGCTTTCTTT
CDR3aa: CASSPPAVRGSEAFF

v_gene: TRBV2
d_gene: TRBD1
j_gene: TRBJ2-7
abundance: few
CDR3nt: TGTGCCAGCAGGCGGGACAGGTCCTACGAGCAGTACTTC
CDR3aa: CASRRDRSYEQYF

v_gene: TRBV7-9
d_gene: .
j_gene: TRBJ2-2
abundance: .
CDR3nt: TGTGCCAGTTCGAGCGGCACGAACACCGGGGAGCTGTTTTTT
CDR3aa: CASSSGTNTGELFF

v_gene: TRBV19
d_gene: TRBD2
j_gene: TRBJ2-2
abundance: .
CDR3nt: TGTGCCAGTAGTCCGGGACTAGCGGCGAACACCGGGGAGCTGTTTTTT
CDR3aa: CASSPGLAANTGELFF

v_gene: TRBV30
d_gene: .
j_gene: TRBJ2-6
abundance: .
CDR3nt: TGTGCCTGGACTTCCTCGGGGGTCGCCTCTTTTTCTGGGGCCAACGTCCTGACTTTC
CDR3aa: CAWTSSGVASFSGANVLTF

v_gene: TRBV4-1
d_gene: .
j_gene: TRBJ1-1
abundance: .
CDR3nt: TGCGCCAGCAGCCAAGGGACAGTTGGTTGGTCGGCTTTCTTT
CDR3aa: CASSQGTVGWSAFF

v_gene: TRBV18
d_gene: TRBD1
j_gene: TRBJ1-2
abundance: few
CDR3nt: TGTGCCAGCTCACCACCCGGGACAGGGGGTTTTTATGGCTACACCTTC
CDR3aa: CASSPPGTGGFYGYTF

v_gene: TRBV7-2
d_gene: TRBD1
j_gene: TRBJ2-2
abundance: .
CDR3nt: TGTGCCAGCAGCTTATTAGTATGGGACAGGGCTAACACCGGGGAGCTGTTTTTT
CDR3aa: CASSLLVWDRANTGELFF

v_gene: TRBV3-1/TRBV3-2
d_gene: TRBD1
j_gene: TRBJ2-7
abundance: .
CDR3nt: TGTGCCAGCAGTGAAAGGAAAGGGACAGGGAGGGACGAGCAGTACTTC
CDR3aa: CASSERKGTGRDEQYF

v_gene: TRBV27
d_gene: .
j_gene: TRBJ1-3
abundance: .
CDR3nt: TGTGCCAGCAGGTCGAGGGGGGGCCCGACGTCCTCTGGAAACACCATATATTTT
CDR3aa: CASRSRGGPTSSGNTIYF

v_gene: TRBV9
d_gene: TRBD2
j_gene: TRBJ2-3
abundance: many
CDR3nt: TGTGCCAGCAGCGTAGAGCGGGGAGGCACAGATACGCAGTATTTT
CDR3aa: CASSVERGGTDTQYF

v_gene: TRBV4-3
d_gene: .
j_gene: TRBJ1-2
abundance: .
CDR3nt: TGCGCCAGCAGCCAAGATCGGGAAGGCTACACCTTC
CDR3aa: CASSQDREGYTF

v_gene: TRBV28
d_gene: .
j_gene: TRBJ1-4
abundance: .
CDR3nt: TGTGCCAGCCAATTATTTCGTGTCGGTGAAAAACTGTTTTTT
CDR3aa: CASQLFRVGEKLFF

v_gene: TRBV5-1
d_gene: TRBD2
j_gene: TRBJ2-7
abundance: .
CDR3nt: TGCGCCAGCAGCTACCTAGCGGGGGCGACCTACGAGCAGTACTTC
CDR3aa: CASSYLAGATYEQYF

v_gene: TRBV5-4
d_gene: TRBD1
j_gene: TRBJ1-2
abundance: .
CDR3nt: TGTGCCAGCAGCGAATCGGCCGGGACAGGGTCATATGGCTACACCTTC
CDR3aa: CASSESAGTGSYGYTF

v_gene: TRBV28
d_gene: TRBD1
j_gene: TRBJ2-1
abundance: .
CDR3nt: TGTGCCAGCAGTTACAGGGGAATATCGGGCAATGAGCAGTTCTTC
CDR3aa: CASSYRGISGNEQFF

v_gene: TRBV6-5
d_gene: .
j_gene: TRBJ1-5
abundance: once
CDR3nt: TGTGCCAGCAGTTTAGAGGATAGCAATCAGCCCCAGCATTTT
CDR3aa: CASSLEDSNQPQHF

v_gene: TRBV28
d_gene: TRBD2
j_gene: TRBJ2-7
abundance: .
CDR3nt: TGTGCCAGCACCCCGACTAGCGGGGGCTACGAGCAGTACTTC
CDR3aa: CASTPTSGGYEQYF

v_gene: TRBV5-4
d_gene: TRBD1
j_gene: TRBJ2-5
abundance: .
CDR3nt: TGTGCCAGCAGCTGGAGCCGGGACAGGGGACAGACCCAGTACTTC
CDR3aa: CASSWSRDRGQTQYF

v_gene: TRBV5-6
d_gene: .
j_gene: TRBJ2-5
abundance: .
CDR3nt: TGTGCCAGCAGCTTGCGGGGTAGGGGGATCGAGACCCAGTACTTC
CDR3aa: CASSLRGRGIETQYF

v_gene: TRBV30
d_gene: .
j_gene: TRBJ1-5
abundance: .
CDR3nt: TGTGCCTGGAGGAGGAGCCCAGGGCAGCCCCAGCATTTT
CDR3aa: CAWRRSPGQPQHF

v_gene: TRBV12-3/TRBV12-4
d_gene: .
j_gene: TRBJ1-2
abundance: .
CDR3nt: TGTGCCAGCAGTTCGGGGGGTTATGGCTACACCTTC
CDR3aa: CASSSGGYGYTF

v_gene: TRBV7-3
d_gene: .
j_gene: TRBJ2-5
abundance: .
CDR3nt: TGTGCCAGCAGCTCGGGGACAACCGAGACCCAGTACTTC
CDR3aa: CASSSGTTETQYF

v_gene: TRBV10-3
d_gene: TRBD1
j_gene: TRBJ1-5
abundance: .
CDR3nt: TGTGCCATCAGTGAGTCCAGGGGGGTGGGCAATCAGCCCCAGCATTTT
CDR3aa: CAISESRGVGNQPQHF

v_gene: TRBV28
d_gene: .
j_gene: TRBJ1-4
abundance: once
CDR3nt: TGTGCCAGCAGTTTTTTGGGGCCTAATGAAAAACTGTTTTTT
CDR3aa: CASSFLGPNEKLFF

v_gene: TRBV7-7
d_gene: .
j_gene: TRBJ2-5
abundance: .
CDR3nt: TGTGCCAGCAGCTTTTCCCCAGTCCAAGAGACCCAGTACTTC
CDR3aa: CASSFSPVQETQYF

v_gene: TRBV5-4
d_gene: TRBD1
j_gene: TRBJ2-7
abundance: .
CDR3nt: TGTGCCAGCAGCCGTGGGACAGAAACCTACGAGCAGTACTTC
CDR3aa: CASSRGTETYEQYF

v_gene: TRBV15
d_gene: .
j_gene: TRBJ2-1
abundance: many
CDR3nt: TGTGCCACCAGCAGATATTACAATGAGCAGTTCTTC
CDR3aa: CATSRYYNEQFF

v_gene: TRBV2
d_gene: .
j_gene: TRBJ1-4
abundance: .
CDR3nt: TGTGCCAGTCAGACAGACCCCAATGAAAAACTGTTTTTT
CDR3aa: CASQTDPNEKLFF

v_gene: TRBV5-1
d_gene: TRBD1
j_gene: TRBJ1-6
abundance: .
CDR3nt: TGCGCCAGCAGCCCCCGGACAGGGACTACGGGGTCACCCCTCCACTTT
CDR3aa: CASSPRTGTTGSPLHF

v_gene: TRBV4-1
d_gene: .
j_gene: TRBJ1-4
abundance: .
CDR3nt: TGCGCCAGCAGCCAAGTAGATCTAGGACAGTTACATGAAAAACTGTTTTTT
CDR3aa: CASSQVDLGQLHEKLFF

v_gene: TRBV28
d_gene: TRBD2
j_gene: TRBJ2-7
abundance: few
CDR3nt: TGTGCCAGCAGTTTTAGGAGCGGGATTAAAGCCTACGAGCAGTACTTC
CDR3aa: CASSFRSGIKAYEQYF

v_gene: TRBV19
d_gene: .
j_gene: TRBJ1-5
abundance: .
CDR3nt: TGTGCCAGTAGTATAGCTGACACTAGCAATCAGCCCCAGCATTTT
CDR3aa: CASSIADTSNQPQHF

v_gene: TRBV3-1/TRBV3-2
d_gene: .
j_gene: TRBJ2-7
abundance: .
CDR3nt: TGTGCCAGCAGCCAAGCACAACATGAGGGTTTGCAGTACTTC
CDR3aa: CASSQAQHEGLQYF

v_gene: TRBV28
d_gene: TRBD2
j_gene: TRBJ2-1
abundance: few
CDR3nt: TGTGCCAGCAGTAGGACTAGCGGGAGGTGGGATGAGCAGTTCTTC
CDR3aa: CASSRTSGRWDEQFF

v_gene: TRBV7-3
d_gene: .
j_gene: TRBJ2-1
abundance: .
CDR3nt: TGTGCCAGCAGAAAAGGACAGCCTTCCTACAATGAGCAGTTCTTC
CDR3aa: CASRKGQPSYNEQFF

v_gene: TRBV7-2
d_gene: TRBD2
j_gene: TRBJ2-1
abundance: .
CDR3nt: TGTGCCAGCAGCTTAAATCCGGGACTAGCGGGAGGGCCTTTCTTC
CDR3aa: CASSLNPGLAGGPFF

v_gene: TRBV28
d_gene: .
j_gene: TRBJ2-3
abundance: few
CDR3nt: TGTGCCAGCAGTGGTAGCGGCCTAAACACAGATACGCAGTATTTT
CDR3aa: CASSGSGLNTDTQYF

v_gene: TRBV11-2
d_gene: TRBD1
j_gene: TRBJ2-7
abundance: medium-sized
CDR3nt: TGTGCCAGCAGCTCGCGGACAGGGGAGTACGAGCAGTACTTC
CDR3aa: CASSSRTGEYEQYF

v_gene: TRBV29-1
d_gene: .
j_gene: TRBJ1-1
abundance: .
CDR3nt: TGCAGCGCCGGAAGGGGGTCGAACACTGAAGCTTTCTTT
CDR3aa: CSAGRGSNTEAFF